This entry lists 28 T cell receptor beta chains sequenced from one sample in a study of blood T cell repertoires in COVID-19. Repertoires were generated with immunoSEQ multiplex PCR, while TCRdb's copy carries only in-frame clones and drops some. Here the sample spans some 700,000 clones, over 80% being singletons. Sequencing was performed on peripheral blood. The receptors derive from a woman under 30 with acute or convalescent COVID-19.

The V gene is TRBV9, the J gene TRBJ2-7, with D possibly TRBD1 on 6 matching bases. Germline V gene data show CDR1 as SGDLS and CDR2 as YYNGEE. V was trimmed by 3 bases and J by 2 bases, leaving 12 bases between them. This CDR3 region has 14 residues. The CDR3 coding sequence is TGTGCCAGCAGCGCACAGGGCGGTACCTACGAGCAGTACTTC. It yields the protein CASSAQGGTYEQYF.

The chain carries TRBV5-5 and TRBJ1-6; a weak D match, TRBD1 (5 bases). This CDR3 spans 19 amino acids. Per germline, CDR1 SGHKS and CDR2 YYEKEE (reference sequence). Trimming left V 5 bases short and J 0 bases short, with 21 bases between. The CDR3 DNA reads TGTGCCAGCAGACCCGGCGACAGTTACTTTAGCTCCTATAATTCACCCCTCCACTTT. It codes for CASRPGDSYFSSYNSPLHF.

The chain carries TRBV19 and TRBJ1-2; TRBD1 matches at 7 bases. V was pared by 8 bases and J by 3 bases, with 12 bases of the junction left unmatched. Germline CDR1 is LNHDA and CDR2 is SQIVND (reference sequence). The CDR3 has 15 residues. CDR3 coding DNA: TGTGCCAGTGGGGACAGCTCCCTTAATGACTATGGCTACACCTTC. Its protein product is CASGDSSLNDYGYTF. Supplemented by reference TRBV19 and TRBJ1-2, the full variable domain reads DGGITQSPKYLFRKEGQNVTLSCEQNLNHDAMYWYRQDPGQGLRLIYYSQIVNDFQKGDIAEGYSVSREKKESFPLTVTSAQKNPTAFYLCASGDSSLNDYGYTFGSGTRLTVV.

The CDR3 bases are TGCCTGGGACAGAACACTGAAGCTTTCTTT. This encodes CLGQNTEAFF. The chain joins TRBV20-1 to TRBJ1-1, with a weak D call TRBD1 (6 bases). CDR1 and CDR2 (germline): DFQATT, SNEGSKA (reference sequence). CDR3 length: 10 amino acids.

J is TRBJ1-2 and V is TRBV24-1, with D tentatively TRBD1 (5 bases). CDR1 and CDR2 from the germline V gene are KGHDR and SFDVKD. V dropped 4 bases and J dropped 5 bases, with 13 bases sitting between them. CDR3 size: 14 residues. CDR3 residues: CATSDTGTEYGYTF. The CDR3 DNA sequence: TGTGCCACCAGTGACACCGGGACTGAGTATGGCTACACCTTC.

The gene calls are TRBV6-5 and TRBJ1-1; maybe TRBD1 (5 bases). The germline V gene has CDR1 MNHEY and CDR2 SVGAGI. This CDR3 is 13 amino acids long. Trimming stripped 6 bases from V and 2 bases from J, with 10 bases between. DNA for the CDR3: TGTGCCAGCAGCGTGACAGTTAACACTGAAGCTTTCTTT. The encoded protein is CASSVTVNTEAFF.

This clone showed up just once. CDR3 in amino acids: CAISEGGREGNEQFF. As DNA, the CDR3 is TGTGCCATCAGTGAGGGGGGTAGGGAGGGCAATGAGCAGTTCTTC. The rearrangement uses TRBV10-3 and TRBJ2-1, with 7 bases aligning to TRBD2. In germline, CDR1 is ENHRY, CDR2 SYGVKD. The junction had 7 bases not matched to a gene; V was cut back by 2 bases and J by 6 bases. The CDR3 sequence is 15 residues long.

The chain links TRBV6-5 to TRBJ2-5; TRBD1 aligns across 7 bases. CDR1 is MNHEY and CDR2 is SVGAGI in the germline V gene. V lost 6 bases, J lost 3 bases, and 4 bases stayed unmatched. The CDR3 is 13 residues long. CDR3 nucleotides: TGTGCCAGCAGCCGGGACAGTGAAGAGACCCAGTACTTC. Its translation is CASSRDSEETQYF.

The V call is TRBV6-5, the J call TRBJ1-1, with 8 positions matching TRBD1. There are 14 residues in the CDR3. Germline values: CDR1 MNHEY, CDR2 SVGAGI. V lost 0 bases to trimming and J lost 7 bases; unmatched junction nucleotides: 4. CDR3 sequence reads: CASSYSRGQGEAFF. The DNA for the CDR3 is TGTGCCAGCAGTTACTCCAGGGGGCAGGGTGAAGCTTTCTTT.

J is TRBJ2-1 and V is TRBV6-5; perhaps TRBD1 as D (5 bases). The CDR3 is made up of 15 amino acids. Per the germline V gene, CDR1 is MNHEY and CDR2 is SVGAGI. The V and J ends lost 0 bases and 5 bases respectively, with 11 bases between them. CDR3 nucleotide sequence: TGTGCCAGCAGTTACTCTGGGGCAGCCAACAATGAGCAGTTCTTC. Protein: CASSYSGAANNEQFF.

The chain couples TRBV12-3 or TRBV12-4 to TRBJ2-7; weak D call: TRBD1 (5 bases). Trimming cost V 6 bases and J 7 bases, with 16 bases left between them. This CDR3 has 13 amino acids. CDR3 sequence reads: CASRKEQVFEQYF. Here the CDR3 DNA reads TGTGCCAGCAGAAAGGAACAGGTATTTGAGCAGTACTTC.

This chain links TRBV7-9 with TRBJ1-1, with 9 bases aligning to TRBD1. The V segment lost 1 base and the J segment 5 bases; nucleotides outside the gene matches: 5. In germline, CDR1 is SEHNR, CDR2 FQNEAQ (reference sequence). This CDR3 is 15 amino acids long. The CDR3 loop reads CASSLGNRGLTEAFF. For the CDR3, the DNA is TGTGCCAGCAGCTTAGGCAACAGGGGGCTGACTGAAGCTTTCTTT.

V and J are TRBV5-8 and TRBJ1-5, with no clear D. V was shortened by 0 bases and J by 9 bases, with 13 bases between the two germline ends. The CDR3 runs to 14 residues. Germline assignment: CDR1 SGHTS and CDR2 YDEGEE. The DNA of the CDR3 is TGTGCCAGCAGCTTGGTGAAGCAATCCACGCCCCAGCATTTT. Its translation: CASSLVKQSTPQHF.

This clone has only a few counts. The chain carries TRBV2 and TRBJ1-5, with D maybe TRBD1 (5 bases). Deletions cut 11 bases from V and 4 bases from J, with 15 bases between. This CDR3 region has 13 residues. CDR1 and CDR2 (germline): SNHLY, FYNNEI. DNA for the CDR3: TGTGCCTCCCGACGGCGACAGAATCAGCCCCAGCATTTT. Protein product: CASRRRQNQPQHF.

The CDR3: CASSSGAGNQPQHF. As DNA, the CDR3 is TGTGCCAGCAGTTCTGGGGCTGGGAATCAGCCCCAGCATTTT. The J gene is TRBJ1-5, the V gene TRBV28; a weak D match, TRBD1 (5 bases). CDR1 is MDHEN, CDR2 SYDVKM, per germline. The length of the CDR3 is 14 residues. V was cut by 4 bases and J by 4 bases, with 11 bases left in between.

The rearrangement links TRBV7-6 to TRBJ1-1; tentatively, D is TRBD1 (6 bases). Germline-derived CDR1 and CDR2 are SGHVS and FNYEAQ. V was cut by 0 bases and J by 0 bases, with 17 bases left in between. This CDR3 region has 18 residues. CDR3 loop: CASSLAGAGTPLNTEAFF. CDR3 DNA sequence: TGTGCCAGCAGCTTAGCGGGGGCCGGGACACCTTTGAACACTGAAGCTTTCTTT. Full variable domain (remainder filled in from reference TRBV7-6 and TRBJ1-1): GAGVSQSPRYKVTKRGQDVALRCDPISGHVSLYWYRQALGQGPEFLTYFNYEAQQDKSGLPNDRFSAERPEGSISTLTIQRTEQRDSAMYRCASSLAGAGTPLNTEAFFGQGTRLTVV.

The chain joins TRBV18 to TRBJ2-1, with TRBD2 identical over 9 bases. CDR3 length equals 16 residues. V dropped 0 bases and J dropped 8; count of bases not matched to a gene: 8. Per germline, CDR1 KGHSH and CDR2 LQKENI. The CDR3 sequence is CASSPPAAGGPYEQFF. The CDR3, as DNA: TGTGCCAGCTCACCACCGGCGGCGGGGGGGCCATATGAGCAGTTCTTC.

The chain links TRBV2 to TRBJ1-1, with D uncertain. The V gene's germline CDR1 is SNHLY and CDR2 FYNNEI. The CDR3 covers 13 residues. Trimming stripped 2 bases from V and 4 bases from J, with 8 bases between. The CDR3 sequence is CASSEMRGTEAFF. The CDR3 DNA reads as TGTGCCAGCAGTGAAATGCGGGGCACTGAAGCTTTCTTT.

This clone was detected once. The rearrangement links TRBV4-1 to TRBJ1-2, with 7 bases that match TRBD1. J was trimmed by 4 bases and V by 3 bases; bases with no gene match: 8. Germline CDR1 and CDR2: MGHRA and YSYEKL. This CDR3 has 15 residues. The CDR3 region has the DNA TGCGCCAGCAGCCAGGACAGGATCACCTCCTATGGCTACACCTTC. Residues: CASSQDRITSYGYTF.

The chain carries TRBV6-6 and TRBJ1-5; D perhaps matches TRBD1 (5 bases). The CDR3 runs 12 residues. V was cut by 8 bases and J by 7 bases, with 12 bases left in between. Germline lookup yields CDR1 MNHNY and CDR2 SVGAGI (reference sequence). The CDR3 loop is CASQGVVQPQHF. In nucleotides, the CDR3 is TGTGCCAGCCAGGGTGTCGTACAGCCCCAGCATTTT.

Only one count was recorded for this clone. Other DNA sequences from this sample encode an identical CDR3 as well. The chain combines TRBV12-3 or TRBV12-4 with TRBJ1-3; the D is unclear. The V end lost 3 bases, the J end lost 1 base, and 4 bases lay between the germline ends. This CDR3 spans 13 amino acids. CDR3 in DNA: TGTGCCAGCAGTTTCGGTTCTGGAAACACCATATATTTT. Translated, it gives CASSFGSGNTIYF.

This CDR3 reads CASSIDLQEIGYGYTF. Written as DNA, the CDR3 is TGTGCCAGTAGTATAGATCTACAGGAAATTGGGTATGGCTACACCTTC. The rearrangement links TRBV19 to TRBJ1-2; tentatively, D is TRBD1 (5 bases). Germline CDR1 is LNHDA and CDR2 is SQIVND (reference sequence). Trimming took 0 bases from V and 5 from J, leaving 16 bases between them. The CDR3 totals 16 residues.

This chain links TRBV25-1 with TRBJ1-2; D is ambiguous. The CDR3 contains 15 residues. From germline, CDR1 is MGHDK and CDR2 SYGVNS. The V gene lost 6 bases and the J gene lost 0 bases, with 14 bases spanning the gap. CDR3 protein: CASRNNSGTNYGYTF. The DNA of the CDR3 is TGTGCCAGCAGGAATAATTCCGGGACTAACTATGGCTACACCTTC.

This clone was seen once. This chain joins TRBV18 and TRBJ1-5; TRBD1 is a possible D gene (5 bases). The CDR3 runs to 13 residues. Deletions cut 6 bases from V and 1 base from J, with 7 bases between. Germline values: CDR1 KGHSH, CDR2 LQKENI. The CDR3 sequence: CASSTDSNQPQHF. CDR3 in DNA: TGTGCCAGCTCGACAGACAGCAATCAGCCCCAGCATTTT.

This clone was detected only once. The chain is built from TRBV11-2 and TRBJ2-7; 7 bases match TRBD1. Germline-derived CDR1 and CDR2 are SGHAT and FQNNGV. The CDR3 is made up of 14 amino acids. The junction had 9 bases not matched to a gene; V was cut back by 4 bases and J by 6 bases. The CDR3 region is CASSSAGTAVEQYF. CDR3 coding DNA: TGTGCCAGCAGCTCGGCCGGGACAGCCGTCGAGCAGTACTTC.

This rearrangement joins TRBV5-1 to TRBJ1-3, with D unresolved. CDR1 is SGHRS, CDR2 YFSETQ, per germline. V lost 4 bases to trimming and J lost 0 bases, with 11 bases between them. The CDR3 length is 15 residues. The CDR3 sequence: CASSQDSFSGNTIYF. The CDR3, as DNA: TGCGCCAGCAGCCAGGACTCCTTCTCTGGAAACACCATATATTTT. Drawing the rest from reference TRBV5-1 and TRBJ1-3, the complete variable domain is KAGVTQTPRYLIKTRGQQVTLSCSPISGHRSVSWYQQTPGQGLQFLFEYFSETQRNKGNFPGRFSGRQFSNSRSEMNVSTLELGDSALYLCASSQDSFSGNTIYFGEGSWLTVV.

The rearrangement joins TRBV19 to TRBJ1-1; D is unclear. V shed 3 bases and J shed 3 bases, with 8 bases lying between them. The germline gives CDR1 LNHDA, CDR2 SQIVND (reference sequence). The CDR3 runs 13 residues. The CDR3 loop is CASSILTDTEAFF. The CDR3 coding sequence is TGTGCCAGTAGTATTCTCACAGACACTGAAGCTTTCTTT.

V is TRBV3-1 (or the pseudogene TRBV3-2) and J is TRBJ1-1; 11 bases are shared with TRBD1. This CDR3 region has 15 residues. Germline V gene sequence: CDR1 LGHDT, CDR2 YNNKEL (reference sequence). V shed 4 bases, J shed 5 bases, and the junction held 6 bases outside the gene matches. The CDR3 region has the DNA TGTGCCAGCAGCCGGACAGGGGGCTCTCTGACTGAAGCTTTCTTT. Amino acid sequence: CASSRTGGSLTEAFF.